This T cell receptor (beta chain) was captured by sequencing in a study of blood T cell repertoires in COVID-19. Only in-frame clones appear in the TCRdb table, and some are missing; sequencing was by immunoSEQ multiplex PCR. The table shows roughly 200,000 clones, with 75% to 85% occurring only once. Germline loops: CDR1 SGHKS, CDR2 YYEKEE (reference sequence). The length of the CDR3 is 14 residues. Between the trimmed V and J ends, which lost 4 bases and 0 bases, there was a span of 11 bases. This sequence was found in a human donor in a cohort sampled during active COVID-19. V usage is TRBV5-5 and J usage is TRBJ2-7; D is ambiguous. Material for sequencing was peripheral blood. The CDR3: CASSRGRTSYEQYF. In DNA, the CDR3 is TGTGCCAGCAGCCGCGGTCGTACCTCCTACGAGCAGTACTTC.